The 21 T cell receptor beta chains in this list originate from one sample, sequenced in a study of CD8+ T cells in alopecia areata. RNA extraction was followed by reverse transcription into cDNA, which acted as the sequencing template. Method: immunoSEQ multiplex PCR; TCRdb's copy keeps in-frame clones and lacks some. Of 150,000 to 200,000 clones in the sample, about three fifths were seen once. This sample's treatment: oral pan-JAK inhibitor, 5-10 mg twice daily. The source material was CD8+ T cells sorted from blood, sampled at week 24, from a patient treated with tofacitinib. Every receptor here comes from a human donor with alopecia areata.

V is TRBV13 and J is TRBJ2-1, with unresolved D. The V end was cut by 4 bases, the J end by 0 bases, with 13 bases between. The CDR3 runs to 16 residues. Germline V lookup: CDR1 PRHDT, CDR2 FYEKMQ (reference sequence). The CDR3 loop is CASSYPDVSSYNEQFF. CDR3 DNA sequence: TGTGCCAGCAGCTACCCAGACGTTAGCTCCTACAATGAGCAGTTCTTC.

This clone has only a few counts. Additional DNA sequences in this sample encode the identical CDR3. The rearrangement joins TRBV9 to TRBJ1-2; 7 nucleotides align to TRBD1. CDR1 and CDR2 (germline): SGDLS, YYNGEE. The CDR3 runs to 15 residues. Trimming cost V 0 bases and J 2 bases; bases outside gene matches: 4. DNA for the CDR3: TGTGCCAGCAGCGTAGGGACAGGCCCGAACTATGGCTACACCTTC. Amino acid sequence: CASSVGTGPNYGYTF.

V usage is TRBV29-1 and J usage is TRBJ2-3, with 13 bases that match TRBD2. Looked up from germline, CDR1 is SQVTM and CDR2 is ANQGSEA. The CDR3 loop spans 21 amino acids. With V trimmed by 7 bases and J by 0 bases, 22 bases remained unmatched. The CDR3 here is CSAPLPPGGLAGKGSTDTQYF. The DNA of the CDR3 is TGCAGCGCTCCCCTCCCACCAGGGGGACTAGCGGGGAAGGGCAGCACAGATACGCAGTATTTT.

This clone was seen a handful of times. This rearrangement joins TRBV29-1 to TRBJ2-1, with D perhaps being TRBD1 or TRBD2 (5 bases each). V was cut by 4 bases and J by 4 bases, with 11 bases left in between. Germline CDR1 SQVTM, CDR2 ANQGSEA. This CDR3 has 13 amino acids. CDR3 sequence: CSVVGTEYNEQFF. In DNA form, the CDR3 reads TGCAGCGTTGTCGGGACGGAGTACAATGAGCAGTTCTTC.

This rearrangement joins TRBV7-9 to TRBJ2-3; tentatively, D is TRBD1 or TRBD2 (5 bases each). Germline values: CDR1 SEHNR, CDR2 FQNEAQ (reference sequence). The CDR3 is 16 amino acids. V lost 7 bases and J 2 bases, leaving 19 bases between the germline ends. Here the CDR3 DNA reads TGTGCCAGCAAGGGACCAGGGACGGTGTCCACAGATACGCAGTATTTT. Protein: CASKGPGTVSTDTQYF.

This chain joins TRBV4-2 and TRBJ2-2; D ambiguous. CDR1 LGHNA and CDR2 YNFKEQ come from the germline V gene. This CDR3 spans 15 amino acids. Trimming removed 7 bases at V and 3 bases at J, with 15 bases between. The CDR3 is CASNRRAVDTGELFF. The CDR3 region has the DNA TGTGCCAGCAACCGAAGGGCAGTCGACACCGGGGAGCTGTTTTTT.

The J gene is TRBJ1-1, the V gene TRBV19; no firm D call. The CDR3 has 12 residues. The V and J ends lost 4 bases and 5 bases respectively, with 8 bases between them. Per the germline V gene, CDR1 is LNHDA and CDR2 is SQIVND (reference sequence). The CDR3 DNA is TGTGCCAGTAGTAGCGGATGGACTGAAGCTTTCTTT. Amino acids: CASSSGWTEAFF.

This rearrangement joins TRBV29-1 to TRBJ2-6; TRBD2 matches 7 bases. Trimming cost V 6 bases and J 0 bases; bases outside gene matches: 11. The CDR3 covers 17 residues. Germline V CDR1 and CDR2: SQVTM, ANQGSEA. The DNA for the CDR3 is TGCAGCGTATTCGGTGGGCGGGGGAGCTCTGGGGCCAACGTCCTGACTTTC. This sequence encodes CSVFGGRGSSGANVLTF.

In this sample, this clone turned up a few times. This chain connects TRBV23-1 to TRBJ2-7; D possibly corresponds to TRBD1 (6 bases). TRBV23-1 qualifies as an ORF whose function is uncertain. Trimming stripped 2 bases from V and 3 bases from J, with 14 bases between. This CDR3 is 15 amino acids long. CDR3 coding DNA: TGCGCCAGCAGTCAAGTCCAGGGGACGTACTACGAGCAGTACTTC. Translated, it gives CASSQVQGTYYEQYF.

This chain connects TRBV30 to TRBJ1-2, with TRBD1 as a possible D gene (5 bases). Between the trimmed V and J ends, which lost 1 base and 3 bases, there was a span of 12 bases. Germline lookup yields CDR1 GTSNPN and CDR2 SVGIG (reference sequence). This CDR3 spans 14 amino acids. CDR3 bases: TGTGCCTGGAGTGCCTCCACAGGCTACTATGGCTACACCTTC. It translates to CAWSASTGYYGYTF.

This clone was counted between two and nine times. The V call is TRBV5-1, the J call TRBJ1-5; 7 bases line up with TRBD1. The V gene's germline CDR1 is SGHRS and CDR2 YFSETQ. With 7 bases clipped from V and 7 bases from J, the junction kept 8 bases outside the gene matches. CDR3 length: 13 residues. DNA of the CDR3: TGCGCCAGCCGAACAGGGGTGGGACAGCCCCAGCATTTT. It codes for CASRTGVGQPQHF.

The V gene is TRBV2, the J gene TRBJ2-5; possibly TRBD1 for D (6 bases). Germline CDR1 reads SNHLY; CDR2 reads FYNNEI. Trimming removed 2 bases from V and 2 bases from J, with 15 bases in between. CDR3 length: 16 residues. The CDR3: CASSEFWTAPQETQYF. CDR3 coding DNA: TGTGCCAGCAGTGAATTCTGGACAGCACCTCAAGAGACCCAGTACTTC.

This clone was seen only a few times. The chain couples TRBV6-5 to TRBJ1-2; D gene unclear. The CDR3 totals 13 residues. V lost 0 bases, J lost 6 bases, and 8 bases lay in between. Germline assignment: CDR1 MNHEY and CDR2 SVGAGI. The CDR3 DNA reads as TGTGCCAGCAGTTACTCGAATTTTCATGGCTACACCTTC. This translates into CASSYSNFHGYTF.

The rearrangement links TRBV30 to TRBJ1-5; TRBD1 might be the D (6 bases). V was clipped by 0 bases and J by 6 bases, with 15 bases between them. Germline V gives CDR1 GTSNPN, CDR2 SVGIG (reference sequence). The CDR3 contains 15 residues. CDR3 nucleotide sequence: TGTGCCTGGAGTGTGGGCAGGGGAAGGGGTCAGCCCCAGCATTTT. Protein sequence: CAWSVGRGRGQPQHF.

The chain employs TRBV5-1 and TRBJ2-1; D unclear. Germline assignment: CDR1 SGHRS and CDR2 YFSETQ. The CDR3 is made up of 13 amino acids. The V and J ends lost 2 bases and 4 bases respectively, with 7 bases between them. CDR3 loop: CASSFWSYNEQFF. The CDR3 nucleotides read TGCGCCAGCAGCTTTTGGTCGTACAATGAGCAGTTCTTC.

CDR3 region: CAWSAGAGDGEQYF. The CDR3 DNA sequence: TGTGCCTGGAGTGCTGGGGCAGGGGATGGTGAGCAGTACTTC. This sequence joins TRBV30 and TRBJ2-7, with TRBD1 as a possible D gene (6 bases). V was shortened by 1 base and J by 7 bases, with 17 bases between the two germline ends. Germline assignment: CDR1 GTSNPN and CDR2 SVGIG (reference sequence). This CDR3 spans 14 amino acids.

The CDR3 nucleotides are TGTGCCAGCAGTCACCCGGGACAGGGATCCTATGGCTACACCTTC. This encodes CASSHPGQGSYGYTF. The chain joins TRBV27 to TRBJ1-2, with 9 bases that match TRBD1. The CDR3 consists of 15 residues. Germline V CDR1 and CDR2: MNHEY, SMNVEV (reference sequence). V gave up 5 bases and J gave up 4 bases; unmatched junction bases: 8.

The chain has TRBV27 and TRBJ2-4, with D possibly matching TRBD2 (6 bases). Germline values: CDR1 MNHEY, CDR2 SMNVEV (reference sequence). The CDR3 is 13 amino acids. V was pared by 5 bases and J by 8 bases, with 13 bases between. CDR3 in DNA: TGTGCCAGCAGTCCAATGGGGGAGGACATTCAGTACTTC. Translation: CASSPMGEDIQYF.

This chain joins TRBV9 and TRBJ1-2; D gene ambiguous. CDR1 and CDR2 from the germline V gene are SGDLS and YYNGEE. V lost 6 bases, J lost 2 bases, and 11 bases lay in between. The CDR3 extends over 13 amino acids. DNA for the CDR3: TGTGCCAGCACCTCCAGAGAAAACTATGGCTACACCTTC. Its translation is CASTSRENYGYTF.

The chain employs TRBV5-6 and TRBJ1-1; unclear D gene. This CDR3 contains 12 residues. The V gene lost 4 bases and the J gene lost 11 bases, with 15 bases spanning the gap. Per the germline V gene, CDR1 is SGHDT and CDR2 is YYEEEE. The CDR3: CASSIRADLAFF. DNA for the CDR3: TGTGCCAGCAGCATCCGGGCCGACCTCGCTTTCTTT.

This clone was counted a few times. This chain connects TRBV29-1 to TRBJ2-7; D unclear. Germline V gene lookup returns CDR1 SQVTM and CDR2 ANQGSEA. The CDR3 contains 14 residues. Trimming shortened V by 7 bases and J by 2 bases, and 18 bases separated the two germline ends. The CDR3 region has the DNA TGCAGCGCAACCCCCGCCGCCCACCCCTACGAGCAGTACTTC. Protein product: CSATPAAHPYEQYF.